Listed here are 22 T cell receptor beta chains from one sample, sequenced in a study of blood T cell repertoires in COVID-19. The data were produced by immunoSEQ multiplex PCR, yet TCRdb's version contains in-frame clones alone and is incomplete. Of a few hundred thousand clones listed, 70% to 90% are singletons. The sequenced sample consisted of peripheral blood. These receptors originate from a human donor in a cohort sampled during active COVID-19.

The count of this clone is one. CDR3 loop: CASSTMGLAGGEQFF. CDR3 sequence (DNA): TGTGCCAGCAGTACCATGGGACTAGCGGGGGGCGAGCAGTTCTTC. The rearrangement links TRBV6-5 to TRBJ2-1; 15 bases match TRBD2. The CDR3 contains 15 residues. Germline V gene data show CDR1 as MNHEY and CDR2 as SVGAGI. Germline trimming cut 5 bases from V and 10 bases from J; bases unmatched to any gene: 6.

This clone appeared a few times. The chain couples TRBV19 to TRBJ2-7, with 9 bases lining up with TRBD1. This CDR3 has 14 amino acids. The V gene's germline CDR1 is LNHDA and CDR2 SQIVND (reference sequence). The trim removed 6 bases at V and 5 bases at J, leaving 8 bases unmatched. Here the CDR3 reads CASRQGALGDEQYF. Here the CDR3 DNA reads TGTGCCAGTAGACAGGGGGCGCTTGGCGACGAGCAGTACTTC.

This chain links TRBV19 with TRBJ2-1; 13 nucleotides match TRBD2. V shed 7 bases and J 0 bases; nucleotides not matched to a gene: 9. The CDR3 spans 18 residues. CDR1 is LNHDA, CDR2 SQIVND, per germline (reference sequence). CDR3 in amino acids: CASTPMGLAGSSYNEQFF. The CDR3 coding sequence is TGTGCCAGTACCCCTATGGGACTAGCGGGAAGCTCCTACAATGAGCAGTTCTTC.

J is TRBJ1-1 and V is TRBV29-1; a weak D match, TRBD1 (6 bases). This CDR3 has 13 amino acids. V lost 3 bases, J lost 3 bases, and 11 bases lay in between. Germline V gene sequence: CDR1 SQVTM, CDR2 ANQGSEA. The CDR3 protein is CSVDQGKDTEAFF. The DNA for the CDR3 is TGCAGCGTTGATCAGGGGAAGGACACTGAAGCTTTCTTT.

The chain employs TRBV11-2 and TRBJ2-4, with 10 bases lining up with TRBD1. The CDR3 consists of 15 residues. CDR1 SGHAT and CDR2 FQNNGV come from the germline V gene. The ends lost 5 bases at V and 8 bases at J; junction bases unmatched: 9. Here the CDR3 DNA reads TGTGCCAGCAGCCCTCGGACAGGGGGGTGGGACATTCAGTACTTC. Translation gives CASSPRTGGWDIQYF.

In its sample, this clone was seen a few times. This rearrangement joins TRBV29-1 to TRBJ2-1, with D possibly being TRBD1 (6 bases). The CDR3 consists of 13 residues. CDR1 and CDR2 from the germline V gene are SQVTM and ANQGSEA. Trimming pared 3 bases from V and 8 bases from J, leaving 14 bases between. This chain's CDR3 is CSVDLTGGDEQFF. The CDR3 nucleotides are TGCAGCGTTGACCTGACAGGTGGGGATGAGCAGTTCTTC.

The rearrangement links TRBV29-1 to TRBJ2-1; TRBD1 might be the D (7 bases). The CDR3 sequence is 13 residues long. Trimming removed 7 bases from V and 5 bases from J, with 15 bases in between. From germline, CDR1 is SQVTM and CDR2 ANQGSEA. CDR3 DNA: TGCAGCGCCGCGGGACAGACTAACAATGAGCAGTTCTTC. This translates into CSAAGQTNNEQFF.

This chain connects TRBV4-2 to TRBJ1-3; tentative D call: TRBD1 (5 bases). Germline lookup yields CDR1 LGHNA and CDR2 YNFKEQ. V lost 3 bases and J 4 bases, leaving 10 bases between the germline ends. CDR3 length: 14 amino acids. The CDR3: CASSHHNRGNTIYF. CDR3 DNA sequence: TGTGCCAGCAGCCACCATAACAGGGGAAACACCATATATTTT.

The chain uses TRBV7-8 and TRBJ1-1, with D uncertain. This CDR3 region has 16 residues. V gave up 1 base and J gave up 1 base, with 13 bases separating them. CDR1 is SGHVS, CDR2 FQNEAQ, per germline. The CDR3 is CASSLVEGRTNTEAFF. CDR3 DNA: TGTGCCAGCAGCTTAGTAGAGGGTCGTACGAACACTGAAGCTTTCTTT.

The chain links TRBV4-2 to TRBJ2-3; 9 bases fit TRBD2. V lost 1 base and J lost 0; bases outside the gene matches: 11. CDR3 size: 19 residues. Germline-derived CDR1 and CDR2 are LGHNA and YNFKEQ. The CDR3 bases are TGTGCCAGCAGCCAAGGGACGGGTAGCGGGGGTTCAAGCACAGATACGCAGTATTTT. This encodes CASSQGTGSGGSSTDTQYF.

This clone was recorded a few times. The gene calls are TRBV12-5 and TRBJ1-5, with 9 nucleotides matching TRBD1. This CDR3 is 16 amino acids long. Unmatched junction bases numbered 3, after V lost 1 base and J lost 2 bases. Germline-derived CDR1 and CDR2 are LGHNT and FRNRAP. CDR3 in DNA: TGTGCTAGTGGTTTGGGACAGGGGGACGGCAATCAGCCCCAGCATTTT. Its protein is CASGLGQGDGNQPQHF.

This clone was found once. The chain employs TRBV3-1 (or the pseudogene TRBV3-2) and TRBJ2-1; no clear D. Germline CDR1 is LGHDT and CDR2 is YNNKEL (reference sequence). This CDR3 has 16 residues. Trimming pared 0 bases from V and 8 bases from J, leaving 17 bases between. Here the CDR3 reads CASSQEVNRRDYEQFF. The DNA of the CDR3 is TGTGCCAGCAGCCAAGAAGTGAACCGACGCGACTATGAGCAGTTCTTC.

The V gene is TRBV19, the J gene TRBJ2-1; 13 bases fit TRBD2. CDR3 length equals 16 residues. The germline CDR1 and CDR2 sequences are LNHDA and SQIVND (reference sequence). Losses at the gene ends were 3 bases for V and 7 bases for J; bases not matched to a gene: 6. CDR3 in amino acids: CASSMPTSGGANEQFF. The DNA of the CDR3 is TGTGCCAGTAGTATGCCCACTAGCGGGGGGGCGAATGAGCAGTTCTTC.

CDR3 sequence: CASSYSTQGRDSPLHF. The CDR3 nucleotides read TGTGCCAGCAGTTACTCGACGCAGGGGCGGGATTCACCCCTCCACTTT. This rearrangement joins TRBV6-5 to TRBJ1-6; D may be TRBD1 (6 bases). The germline V gene has CDR1 MNHEY and CDR2 SVGAGI. This CDR3 is built from 16 residues. Trimming removed 0 bases from V and 8 bases from J, with 14 bases in between.

This chain uses TRBV5-1 with TRBJ2-1, with 10 nucleotides matching TRBD1. CDR3 size: 16 residues. With V trimmed by 4 bases and J by 5 bases, 9 bases remained unmatched. Germline V gene sequence: CDR1 SGHRS, CDR2 YFSETQ. The CDR3 DNA sequence: TGCGCCAGCAGCACCCCGGACAGGGGGGCTAACAATGAGCAGTTCTTC. Its protein is CASSTPDRGANNEQFF.

This chain links TRBV5-1 with TRBJ2-7, with a possible D match to TRBD2 (7 bases). The CDR3 is 14 amino acids. Trimming took 6 bases from V and 5 from J, leaving 18 bases between them. Germline CDR1 and CDR2: SGHRS and YFSETQ. The CDR3 DNA sequence: TGCGCCAGCACCCTCAGGGGAGGGAACAACGAGCAGTACTTC. Encoded protein: CASTLRGGNNEQYF.

This chain uses TRBV4-2 with TRBJ2-7; TRBD2 matches at 10 bases. The germline CDR1 and CDR2 sequences are LGHNA and YNFKEQ. The CDR3 is 16 residues long. The trim removed 1 base at V and 6 bases at J, leaving 9 bases unmatched. For the CDR3, the DNA is TGTGCCAGCAGCCAAGTGCTAGCGGGGGACCTTCCCGAGCAGTACTTC. Its protein is CASSQVLAGDLPEQYF.

The V call is TRBV28, the J call TRBJ2-7; D is unresolved. The CDR3 spans 13 residues. Germline V CDR1 and CDR2: MDHEN, SYDVKM. The ends were cut back, 6 bases at V and 1 base at J, with 10 bases in the middle. Here the CDR3 reads CASSPLRSYEQYF. The CDR3 DNA follows: TGTGCCAGCAGCCCATTGAGGTCCTACGAGCAGTACTTC. The variable domain in full, with the rest retrieved from reference TRBV28 and TRBJ2-7, is DVKVTQSSRYLVKRTGEKVFLECVQDMDHENMFWYRQDPGLGLRLIYFSYDVKMKEKGDIPEGYSVSREKKERFSLILESASTNQTSMYLCASSPLRSYEQYFGPGTRLTVT.

The rearrangement joins TRBV7-8 to TRBJ2-7; TRBD1 matches 12 bases. The V gene end was trimmed by 3 bases and the J gene end by 6 bases; junction bases not matched to a gene: 3. The germline CDR1 and CDR2 sequences are SGHVS and FQNEAQ. The CDR3 runs to 14 residues. The CDR3 nucleotides are TGTGCCAGCAGCTTGGGGACAGGGGGCAGCGAGCAGTACTTC. Translating it yields CASSLGTGGSEQYF.

This chain connects TRBV5-1 to TRBJ2-3; D is possibly TRBD2 (7 bases). V was shortened by 4 bases and J by 0 bases, with 12 bases between the two germline ends. The CDR3 consists of 15 residues. Germline CDR1 reads SGHRS; CDR2 reads YFSETQ. The CDR3: CASSRGGPSTDTQYF. CDR3 DNA sequence: TGCGCCAGCAGCCGCGGGGGCCCTAGCACAGATACGCAGTATTTT.

This sequence joins TRBV5-1 and TRBJ1-5, with TRBD1 as a possible D gene (6 bases). Between the trimmed V and J ends, which lost 0 bases and 4 bases, there was a span of 8 bases. The CDR3 length is 14 residues. Germline V gene lookup returns CDR1 SGHRS and CDR2 YFSETQ. The CDR3 region has the DNA TGCGCCAGCAGCTTGGTAGGGGGTAATCAGCCCCAGCATTTT. As protein: CASSLVGGNQPQHF.

This clone was observed a few times. The chain has TRBV24-1 and TRBJ2-2; tentative D call: TRBD2 (6 bases). CDR1 is KGHDR, CDR2 SFDVKD, per germline. CDR3 length: 14 amino acids. The ends were cut back, 3 bases at V and 6 bases at J, with 10 bases in the middle. This CDR3 reads CATSDLGGSGELFF. CDR3 nucleotide sequence: TGTGCCACCAGTGATCTTGGGGGGTCCGGGGAGCTGTTTTTT.